This TCR beta chain was sequenced in a study of blood T cell repertoires in COVID-19. Study in general: Sites across the United States, Italy and Spain contributed samples from acute and convalescent COVID-19. PBMCs, B-cell-depleted T cells, or T cells were the source of the cDNA or gDNA that made up the material.

CDR1 is SGHTA and CDR2 is FQGNSA in the germline V gene. With V trimmed by 2 bases and J by 0 bases, 9 bases remained unmatched. This CDR3 comprises 18 residues. As handled by the study authors: Reference gene primer amplification yielded estimated nucleated cell counts. Assay: immunoSEQ multiplex PCR; the TCRdb copy retains only in-frame clones and omits some. V and J calls and clone size are as listed in that table; D and trimming were resolved from the DNA. The sample yields about 270,000 clones, over 75% seen once. Material for sequencing was peripheral blood. This sequence originates from a human donor in a cohort sampled during active COVID-19. The chain carries TRBV7-2 and TRBJ1-4, with 7 bases matching TRBD1. The CDR3 here is CASSLQGGQASTNEKLFF. The CDR3 coding sequence is TGTGCCAGCAGCTTACAAGGCGGACAGGCATCAACTAATGAAAAACTGTTTTTT.